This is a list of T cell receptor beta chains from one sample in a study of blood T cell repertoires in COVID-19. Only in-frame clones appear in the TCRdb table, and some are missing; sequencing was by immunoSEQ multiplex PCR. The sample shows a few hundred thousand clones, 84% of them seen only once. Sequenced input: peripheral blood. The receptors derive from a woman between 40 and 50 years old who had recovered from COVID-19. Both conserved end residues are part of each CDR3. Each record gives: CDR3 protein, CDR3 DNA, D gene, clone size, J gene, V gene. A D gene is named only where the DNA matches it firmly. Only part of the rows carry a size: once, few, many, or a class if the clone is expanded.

CDR3 protein: CAWEERGVPTGELFF
CDR3 DNA: TGTGCCTGGGAGGAGCGGGGGGTCCCCACCGGGGAGCTGTTTTTT
D gene: TRBD2
clone size: -
J gene: TRBJ2-2
V gene: TRBV30

CDR3 protein: CASSQGTGAGYNSPLHF
CDR3 DNA: TGTGCCAGCAGCCAAGGAACGGGAGCGGGATATAATTCACCCCTCCACTTT
D gene: -
clone size: -
J gene: TRBJ1-6
V gene: TRBV3-1/TRBV3-2

CDR3 protein: CASSFTGGETQYF
CDR3 DNA: TGTGCCAGCAGTTTCACAGGGGGAGAGACCCAGTACTTC
D gene: TRBD1
clone size: -
J gene: TRBJ2-5
V gene: TRBV12-3/TRBV12-4

CDR3 protein: CASSATGNTEAFF
CDR3 DNA: TGTGCCAGCAGCGCGACAGGGAACACTGAAGCTTTCTTT
D gene: -
clone size: -
J gene: TRBJ1-1
V gene: TRBV9

CDR3 protein: CASSSRWGQANQPQHF
CDR3 DNA: TGTGCCAGCAGCTCCAGATGGGGACAGGCAAATCAGCCCCAGCATTTT
D gene: TRBD1
clone size: many
J gene: TRBJ1-5
V gene: TRBV7-2

CDR3 protein: CAISEGTGRDEKLFF
CDR3 DNA: TGTGCCATCAGTGAGGGGACAGGGAGGGATGAAAAACTGTTTTTT
D gene: TRBD1
clone size: -
J gene: TRBJ1-4
V gene: TRBV10-3

CDR3 protein: CSASRREAFF
CDR3 DNA: TGCAGTGCTAGCAGGCGTGAAGCTTTCTTT
D gene: -
clone size: -
J gene: TRBJ1-1
V gene: TRBV20-1

CDR3 protein: CASSLAPGLARTDTQYF
CDR3 DNA: TGTGCCAGCAGCTTGGCCCCGGGACTAGCGAGAACAGATACGCAGTATTTT
D gene: TRBD2
clone size: -
J gene: TRBJ2-3
V gene: TRBV5-4

CDR3 protein: CASSETGYSGELFF
CDR3 DNA: TGCGCCAGCAGCGAGACAGGGTATAGCGGGGAGCTGTTTTTT
D gene: TRBD1
clone size: -
J gene: TRBJ2-2
V gene: TRBV4-1

CDR3 protein: CASSPRQISNQPQHF
CDR3 DNA: TGTGCCAGCTCACCACGACAGATTAGCAATCAGCCCCAGCATTTT
D gene: -
clone size: -
J gene: TRBJ1-5
V gene: TRBV18

CDR3 protein: CASSLGGGAKKLFF
CDR3 DNA: TGTGCCAGCAGCTTAGGTGGGGGGGCTAAAAAACTGTTTTTT
D gene: -
clone size: -
J gene: TRBJ1-4
V gene: TRBV7-2

CDR3 protein: CASSPKQGSLTLAKNIQYF
CDR3 DNA: TGTGCCAGCAGCCCGAAACAGGGTTCCTTAACACTAGCCAAAAACATTCAGTACTTC
D gene: -
clone size: once
J gene: TRBJ2-4
V gene: TRBV27

CDR3 protein: CASSAGQGEKSF
CDR3 DNA: TGTGCCAGCAGCGCCGGACAGGGGGAGAAGAGCTTC
D gene: TRBD1
clone size: -
J gene: TRBJ1-2
V gene: TRBV9

CDR3 protein: CASSLNTGTPYGYTF
CDR3 DNA: TGCGCCAGCAGCTTGAATACCGGGACACCCTATGGCTACACCTTC
D gene: -
clone size: -
J gene: TRBJ1-2
V gene: TRBV5-1

CDR3 protein: CASSQSGAKNIQYF
CDR3 DNA: TGTGCCAGCAGCCAATCGGGGGCCAAAAACATTCAGTACTTC
D gene: -
clone size: -
J gene: TRBJ2-4
V gene: TRBV9

CDR3 protein: CASSVGIAGLAENIQYF
CDR3 DNA: TGTGCCAGCAGCGTAGGGATTGCGGGACTAGCGGAAAACATTCAGTACTTC
D gene: TRBD2
clone size: many
J gene: TRBJ2-4
V gene: TRBV9

CDR3 protein: CASSRGAVADTQYF
CDR3 DNA: TGTGCCAGCAGCCGTGGGGCGGTAGCAGATACGCAGTATTTT
D gene: -
clone size: -
J gene: TRBJ2-3
V gene: TRBV11-3

CDR3 protein: CASSYATVMNTEAFF
CDR3 DNA: TGTGCCAGCAGCTACGCTACCGTCATGAACACTGAAGCTTTCTTT
D gene: -
clone size: -
J gene: TRBJ1-1
V gene: TRBV7-9

CDR3 protein: CASSEPRGAGEKLFF
CDR3 DNA: TGCGCCAGCAGTGAACCTAGGGGAGCGGGGGAAAAACTGTTTTTT
D gene: -
clone size: -
J gene: TRBJ1-4
V gene: TRBV10-2

CDR3 protein: CASSKNTGLAGELFF
CDR3 DNA: TGTGCCAGCAGCAAAAACACAGGTTTAGCCGGGGAGCTGTTTTTT
D gene: -
clone size: -
J gene: TRBJ2-2
V gene: TRBV7-3

CDR3 protein: CASSSWTSGGYNEQFF
CDR3 DNA: TGTGCCAGCAGTTCGTGGACTAGCGGGGGTTACAATGAGCAGTTCTTC
D gene: TRBD2
clone size: once
J gene: TRBJ2-1
V gene: TRBV6-2/TRBV6-3

CDR3 protein: CASSFHRPYNSPLHF
CDR3 DNA: TGTGCCAGCAGTTTCCACAGACCTTATAATTCACCCCTCCACTTT
D gene: -
clone size: -
J gene: TRBJ1-6
V gene: TRBV27

CDR3 protein: CSATEEGGYTF
CDR3 DNA: TGCAGCGCGACCGAGGAGGGGGGCTACACCTTC
D gene: -
clone size: -
J gene: TRBJ1-2
V gene: TRBV29-1

CDR3 protein: CASSLTRDTQYF
CDR3 DNA: TGCGCCAGCAGCTTGACCAGAGATACGCAGTATTTT
D gene: -
clone size: -
J gene: TRBJ2-3
V gene: TRBV5-1

CDR3 protein: CSVDGGTDTQYF
CDR3 DNA: TGCAGCGTTGACGGGGGGACAGATACGCAGTATTTT
D gene: TRBD2
clone size: -
J gene: TRBJ2-3
V gene: TRBV29-1

CDR3 protein: CASSGRVNTEAFF
CDR3 DNA: TGTGCCAGCAGCGGCAGGGTGAACACTGAAGCTTTCTTT
D gene: -
clone size: -
J gene: TRBJ1-1
V gene: TRBV9

CDR3 protein: CASSLISSSYNEQFF
CDR3 DNA: TGCGCCAGCAGCTTGATTTCCTCCTCCTACAATGAGCAGTTCTTC
D gene: -
clone size: -
J gene: TRBJ2-1
V gene: TRBV5-1

CDR3 protein: CASSPPAGTYEAFF
CDR3 DNA: TGTGCCAGCTCACCGCCCGCGGGGACGTATGAAGCTTTCTTT
D gene: -
clone size: -
J gene: TRBJ1-1
V gene: TRBV18

CDR3 protein: CASTPRGSGGTGELFF
CDR3 DNA: TGTGCCAGCACCCCTCGGGGGAGCGGTGGGACCGGGGAGCTGTTTTTT
D gene: -
clone size: -
J gene: TRBJ2-2
V gene: TRBV27

CDR3 protein: CASSLAIGAQGTEAFF
CDR3 DNA: TGTGCCAGCAGCTTAGCGATTGGGGCTCAGGGCACTGAAGCTTTCTTT
D gene: -
clone size: -
J gene: TRBJ1-1
V gene: TRBV7-6

CDR3 protein: CAIGTDSNQPQHF
CDR3 DNA: TGTGCCATCGGGACAGATAGCAATCAGCCCCAGCATTTT
D gene: TRBD1
clone size: many
J gene: TRBJ1-5
V gene: TRBV10-3

CDR3 protein: CASSPTGYEQYF
CDR3 DNA: TGTGCCAGCAGCCCCACCGGGTACGAGCAGTACTTC
D gene: -
clone size: -
J gene: TRBJ2-7
V gene: TRBV7-2

CDR3 protein: CASKTGLHEQYF
CDR3 DNA: TGCGCCAGCAAAACAGGACTACACGAGCAGTACTTC
D gene: -
clone size: few
J gene: TRBJ2-7
V gene: TRBV10-2

CDR3 protein: CASSPLGQGDEAFF
CDR3 DNA: TGTGCCAGCAGCCCCCTCGGACAGGGAGATGAAGCTTTCTTT
D gene: TRBD1
clone size: -
J gene: TRBJ1-1
V gene: TRBV5-6

CDR3 protein: CASSLRQGTGELFF
CDR3 DNA: TGTGCCAGCAGCTTACGACAGGGCACCGGGGAGCTGTTTTTT
D gene: TRBD1
clone size: many
J gene: TRBJ2-2
V gene: TRBV7-3

CDR3 protein: CASSLFPGYGYTF
CDR3 DNA: TGTGCCAGCAGTTTATTTCCGGGCTATGGCTACACCTTC
D gene: -
clone size: once
J gene: TRBJ1-2
V gene: TRBV28

CDR3 protein: CASSWGDLANTEAFF
CDR3 DNA: TGTGCCAGCAGCTGGGGAGACTTGGCTAACACTGAAGCTTTCTTT
D gene: -
clone size: -
J gene: TRBJ1-1
V gene: TRBV7-9

CDR3 protein: CASSYTGTPNYGYTF
CDR3 DNA: TGTGCCAGCAGCTACACCGGGACACCTAACTATGGCTACACCTTC
D gene: -
clone size: once
J gene: TRBJ1-2
V gene: TRBV5-6

CDR3 protein: CASRPIGQGNSPLHF
CDR3 DNA: TGTGCCAGCAGACCGATTGGACAGGGCAATTCACCCCTCCACTTT
D gene: TRBD1
clone size: -
J gene: TRBJ1-6
V gene: TRBV28

CDR3 protein: CASSEGVQGKEYF
CDR3 DNA: TGTGCCAGCAGTGAAGGAGTACAGGGAAAGGAGTACTTC
D gene: -
clone size: -
J gene: TRBJ2-7
V gene: TRBV2

CDR3 protein: CASRPTGRGYTF
CDR3 DNA: TGTGCCAGCAGACCGACAGGACGGGGCTACACCTTC
D gene: -
clone size: -
J gene: TRBJ1-2
V gene: TRBV6-5

CDR3 protein: CASSGSITGGLYGYTF
CDR3 DNA: TGTGCCAGCAGTGGATCCATCACCGGGGGGCTCTATGGCTACACCTTC
D gene: -
clone size: -
J gene: TRBJ1-2
V gene: TRBV6-1

CDR3 protein: CASSLGSAGQPQHF
CDR3 DNA: TGTGCCAGCAGCTTAGGGTCCGCGGGTCAGCCCCAGCATTTT
D gene: -
clone size: once
J gene: TRBJ1-5
V gene: TRBV5-6

CDR3 protein: CASSRDSNNQPQHF
CDR3 DNA: TGTGCCAGCAGCCGGGACAGTAACAATCAGCCCCAGCATTTT
D gene: TRBD1
clone size: -
J gene: TRBJ1-5
V gene: TRBV2

CDR3 protein: CASSPDRYGYTF
CDR3 DNA: TGTGCCAGCAGCCCAGACAGATATGGCTACACCTTC
D gene: -
clone size: -
J gene: TRBJ1-2
V gene: TRBV6-6

CDR3 protein: CAWQGQPNEKLFF
CDR3 DNA: TGTGCCTGGCAGGGACAGCCTAATGAAAAACTGTTTTTT
D gene: TRBD1
clone size: -
J gene: TRBJ1-4
V gene: TRBV30

CDR3 protein: CASSRGDRSQPQHF
CDR3 DNA: TGTGCCAGCAGTCGAGGAGACCGTAGTCAGCCCCAGCATTTT
D gene: -
clone size: -
J gene: TRBJ1-5
V gene: TRBV28

CDR3 protein: CASSPGGSRYGYTF
CDR3 DNA: TGTGCCAGCAGCCCCGGGGGGAGTCGGTACGGCTACACCTTC
D gene: -
clone size: -
J gene: TRBJ1-2
V gene: TRBV3-1/TRBV3-2

CDR3 protein: CASSPGGGRETQYF
CDR3 DNA: TGTGCCAGTAGCCCTGGGGGGGGCCGAGAGACCCAGTACTTC
D gene: -
clone size: -
J gene: TRBJ2-5
V gene: TRBV19

CDR3 protein: CASSITNTGELFF
CDR3 DNA: TGTGCCAGCAGCATCACGAACACCGGGGAGCTGTTTTTT
D gene: -
clone size: once
J gene: TRBJ2-2
V gene: TRBV9